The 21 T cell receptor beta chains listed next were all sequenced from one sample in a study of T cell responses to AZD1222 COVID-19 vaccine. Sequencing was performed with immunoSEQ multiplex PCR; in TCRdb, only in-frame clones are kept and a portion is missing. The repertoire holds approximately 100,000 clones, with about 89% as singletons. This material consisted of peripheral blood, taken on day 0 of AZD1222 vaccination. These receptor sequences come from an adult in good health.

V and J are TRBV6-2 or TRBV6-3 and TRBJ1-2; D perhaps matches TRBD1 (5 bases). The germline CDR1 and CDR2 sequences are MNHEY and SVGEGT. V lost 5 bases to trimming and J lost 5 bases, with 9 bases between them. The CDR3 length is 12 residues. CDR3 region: CASSRDGYGYTF. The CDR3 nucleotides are TGTGCCAGCAGTAGGGACGGTTATGGCTACACCTTC.

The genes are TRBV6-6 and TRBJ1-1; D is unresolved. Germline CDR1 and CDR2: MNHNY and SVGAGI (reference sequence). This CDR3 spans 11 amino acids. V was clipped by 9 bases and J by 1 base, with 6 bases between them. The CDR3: CASTGNTEAFF. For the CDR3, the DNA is TGTGCCAGTACGGGGAACACTGAAGCTTTCTTT.

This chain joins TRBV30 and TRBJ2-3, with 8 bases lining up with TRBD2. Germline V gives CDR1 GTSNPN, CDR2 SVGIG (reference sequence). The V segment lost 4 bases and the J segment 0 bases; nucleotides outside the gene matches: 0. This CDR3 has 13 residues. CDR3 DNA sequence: TGTGCCTGGACTAGCGGGAGCACAGATACGCAGTATTTT. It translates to CAWTSGSTDTQYF.

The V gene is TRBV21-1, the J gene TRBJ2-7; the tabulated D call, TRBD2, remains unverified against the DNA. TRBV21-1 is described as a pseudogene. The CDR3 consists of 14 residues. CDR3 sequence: CASSPRGDKDEQYF. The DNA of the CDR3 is TGTGCCAGCAGCCCGCGCGGGGATAAGGACGAGCAGTACTTC.

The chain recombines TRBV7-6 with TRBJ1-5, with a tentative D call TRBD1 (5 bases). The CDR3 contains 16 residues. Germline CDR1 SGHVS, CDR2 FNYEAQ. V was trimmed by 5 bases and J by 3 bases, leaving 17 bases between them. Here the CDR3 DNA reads TGTGCCAGCAGCCTTGGGGGGGTGAGGAACAATCAGCCCCAGCATTTT. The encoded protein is CASSLGGVRNNQPQHF.

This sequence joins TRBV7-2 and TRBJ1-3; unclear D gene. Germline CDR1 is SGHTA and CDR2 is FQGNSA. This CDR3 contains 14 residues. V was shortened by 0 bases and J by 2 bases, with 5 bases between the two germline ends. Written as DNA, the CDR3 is TGTGCCAGCAGCTTAGCTTCAGCTGGAAACACCATATATTTT. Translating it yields CASSLASAGNTIYF.

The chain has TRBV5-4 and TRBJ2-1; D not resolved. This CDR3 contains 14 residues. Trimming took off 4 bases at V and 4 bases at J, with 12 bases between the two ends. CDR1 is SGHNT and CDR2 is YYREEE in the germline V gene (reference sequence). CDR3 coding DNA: TGTGCCAGCAGCCCCGCTTACCGATACAATGAGCAGTTCTTC. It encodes CASSPAYRYNEQFF.

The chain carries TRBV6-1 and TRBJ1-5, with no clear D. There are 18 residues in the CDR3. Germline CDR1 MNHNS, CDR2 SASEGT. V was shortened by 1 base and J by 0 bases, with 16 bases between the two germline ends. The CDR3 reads CASSEGAVWSISNQPQHF. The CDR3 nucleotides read TGTGCCAGCAGTGAAGGTGCAGTATGGAGTATTAGCAATCAGCCCCAGCATTTT.

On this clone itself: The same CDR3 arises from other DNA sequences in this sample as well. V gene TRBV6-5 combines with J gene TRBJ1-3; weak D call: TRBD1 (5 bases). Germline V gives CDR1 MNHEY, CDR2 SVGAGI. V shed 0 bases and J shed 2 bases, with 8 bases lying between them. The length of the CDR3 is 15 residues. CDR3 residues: CASSYSGGTGNTIYF. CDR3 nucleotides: TGTGCCAGCAGTTACTCCGGGGGAACTGGAAACACCATATATTTT.

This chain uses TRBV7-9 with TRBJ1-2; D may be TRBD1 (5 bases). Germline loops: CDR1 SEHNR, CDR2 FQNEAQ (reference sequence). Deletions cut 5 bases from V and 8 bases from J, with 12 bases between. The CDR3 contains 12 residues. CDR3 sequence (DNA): TGTGCCAGCAGCGAAGAGGGACGGGGCTACACCTTC. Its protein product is CASSEEGRGYTF.

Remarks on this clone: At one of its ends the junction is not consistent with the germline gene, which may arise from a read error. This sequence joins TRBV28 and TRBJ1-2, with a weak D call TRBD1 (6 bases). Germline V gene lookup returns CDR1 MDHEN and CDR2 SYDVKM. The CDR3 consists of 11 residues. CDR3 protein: CASSLNQQGQF. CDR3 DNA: TGTGCCAGCAGTTTGAATCAACAGGGCCAATTC.

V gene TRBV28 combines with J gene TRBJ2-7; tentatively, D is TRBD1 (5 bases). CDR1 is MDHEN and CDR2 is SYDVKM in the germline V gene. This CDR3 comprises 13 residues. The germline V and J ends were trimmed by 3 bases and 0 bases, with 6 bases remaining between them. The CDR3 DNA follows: TGTGCCAGCAGTTTGGACAACTCCTACGAGCAGTACTTC. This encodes CASSLDNSYEQYF.

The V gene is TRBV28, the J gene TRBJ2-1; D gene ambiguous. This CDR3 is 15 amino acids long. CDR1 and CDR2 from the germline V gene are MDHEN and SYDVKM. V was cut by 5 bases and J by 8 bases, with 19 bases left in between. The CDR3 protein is CASSGHPLGNDEQFF. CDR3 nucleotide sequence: TGTGCCAGCAGTGGCCATCCGTTGGGGAACGATGAGCAGTTCTTC.

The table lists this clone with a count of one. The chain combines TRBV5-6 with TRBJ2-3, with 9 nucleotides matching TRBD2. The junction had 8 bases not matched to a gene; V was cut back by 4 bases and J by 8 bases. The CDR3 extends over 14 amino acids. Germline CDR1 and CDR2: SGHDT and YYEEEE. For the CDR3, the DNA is TGTGCCAGCAGCGTGAGCGGGGGGCCAGGTACGCAGTATTTT. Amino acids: CASSVSGGPGTQYF.

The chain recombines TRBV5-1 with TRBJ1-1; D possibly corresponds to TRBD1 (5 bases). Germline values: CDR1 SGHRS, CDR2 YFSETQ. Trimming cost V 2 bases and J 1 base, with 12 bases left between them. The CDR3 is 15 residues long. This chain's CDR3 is CASSFFGTGNTEAFF. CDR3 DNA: TGCGCCAGCAGCTTTTTCGGGACTGGGAACACTGAAGCTTTCTTT.

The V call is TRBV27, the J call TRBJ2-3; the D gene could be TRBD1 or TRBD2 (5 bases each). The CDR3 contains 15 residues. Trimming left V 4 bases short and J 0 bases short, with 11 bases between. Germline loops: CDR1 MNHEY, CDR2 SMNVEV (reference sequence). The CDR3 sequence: CASSSSGPSTDTQYF. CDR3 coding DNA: TGTGCCAGCAGTTCCTCGGGACCCAGCACAGATACGCAGTATTTT.

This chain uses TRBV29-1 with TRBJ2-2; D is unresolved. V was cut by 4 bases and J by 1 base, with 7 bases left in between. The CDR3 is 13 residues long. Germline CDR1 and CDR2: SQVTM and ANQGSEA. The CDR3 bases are TGCAGCGTTGTGTGGGGGAACACCGGGGAGCTGTTTTTT. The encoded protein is CSVVWGNTGELFF.

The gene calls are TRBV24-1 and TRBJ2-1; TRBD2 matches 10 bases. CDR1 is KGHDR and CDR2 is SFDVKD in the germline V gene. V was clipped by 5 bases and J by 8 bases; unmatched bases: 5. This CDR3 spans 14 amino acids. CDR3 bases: TGTGCCACCAGTGGGGCTAGCGGGAGTCATGAGCAGTTCTTC. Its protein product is CATSGASGSHEQFF.

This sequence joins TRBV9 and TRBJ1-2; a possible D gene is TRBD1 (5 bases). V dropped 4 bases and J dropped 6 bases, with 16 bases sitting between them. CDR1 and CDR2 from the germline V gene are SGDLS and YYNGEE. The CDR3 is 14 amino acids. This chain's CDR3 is CASSKGVPRDGYTF. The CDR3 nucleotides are TGTGCCAGCAGCAAAGGGGTCCCGAGGGATGGCTACACCTTC.

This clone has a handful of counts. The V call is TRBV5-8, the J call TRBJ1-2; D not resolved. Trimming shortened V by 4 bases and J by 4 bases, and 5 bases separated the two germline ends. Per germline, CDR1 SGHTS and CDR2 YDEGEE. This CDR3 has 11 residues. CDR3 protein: CASSLLYGYTF. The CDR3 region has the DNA TGTGCCAGCAGCCTCCTCTATGGCTACACCTTC.

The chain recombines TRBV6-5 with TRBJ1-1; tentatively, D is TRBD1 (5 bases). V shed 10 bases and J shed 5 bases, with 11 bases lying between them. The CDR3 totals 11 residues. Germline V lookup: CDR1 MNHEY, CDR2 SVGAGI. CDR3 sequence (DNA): TGTGCCACCTGGTGGGGGACTGAAGCTTTCTTT. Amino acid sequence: CATWWGTEAFF.